This passage covers 22 T cell receptor beta chains from one sample sequenced in a study of blood T cell repertoires in COVID-19. Assay: immunoSEQ multiplex PCR; the TCRdb copy retains only in-frame clones and omits some. The repertoire consists of over 200,000 clones, with around 88% occurring once and the leading ten covering 5.7%. Sequenced input: peripheral blood. Every receptor here comes from an elderly man with acute or convalescent COVID-19.

This chain connects TRBV3-1 (or the pseudogene TRBV3-2) to TRBJ2-5, with unresolved D. V was shortened by 1 base and J by 6 bases, with 6 bases between the two germline ends. The CDR3 spans 12 residues. Germline CDR1 is LGHDT and CDR2 is YNNKEL (reference sequence). The CDR3 DNA sequence: TGTGCCAGCAGCCAAGTTCTCCAGACCCAGTACTTC. Protein sequence: CASSQVLQTQYF.

V and J are TRBV5-4 and TRBJ1-2, with 12 bases fitting TRBD1. The CDR3 totals 17 residues. The V gene's germline CDR1 is SGHNT and CDR2 YYREEE (reference sequence). The trim removed 0 bases at V and 3 bases at J, leaving 6 bases unmatched. This CDR3 reads CASSLVGQGARYYGYTF. As DNA, the CDR3 is TGTGCCAGCAGCTTGGTGGGACAGGGGGCGCGCTACTATGGCTACACCTTC.

The CDR3 nucleotides read TGTGCCAGCAGTTTATCCGGGACAGGGGGCGTTCAGCCCCAGCATTTT. Its translation is CASSLSGTGGVQPQHF. The chain links TRBV28 to TRBJ1-5, with 12 nucleotides matching TRBD1. Per germline, CDR1 MDHEN and CDR2 SYDVKM. J was trimmed by 6 bases and V by 1 base; bases with no gene match: 4. The length of the CDR3 is 16 residues.

This clone appeared a few times. This CDR3 is also generated by other DNA sequences in the sample. The chain has TRBV24-1 and TRBJ2-3; tentative D call: TRBD1 (5 bases). Germline CDR1 reads KGHDR; CDR2 reads SFDVKD. V lost 1 base to trimming and J lost 4 bases, with 11 bases between them. The CDR3 contains 15 residues. CDR3 residues: CATSDFGAGPDTQYF. The CDR3 nucleotides read TGTGCCACCAGTGATTTTGGGGCAGGGCCAGATACGCAGTATTTT.

The chain employs TRBV19 and TRBJ1-1; D is possibly TRBD1 (6 bases). V was trimmed by 3 bases and J by 11 bases, leaving 16 bases between them. Germline V gene lookup returns CDR1 LNHDA and CDR2 SQIVND (reference sequence). The length of the CDR3 is 13 residues. This CDR3 is CASSITGSTSAFF. CDR3 DNA sequence: TGTGCCAGTAGTATTACAGGGTCGACGAGTGCTTTCTTT.

The V and J genes are TRBV7-2 and TRBJ1-5, with D unclear. Trimming removed 5 bases from V and 0 bases from J, with 14 bases in between. Looked up from germline, CDR1 is SGHTA and CDR2 is FQGNSA. This CDR3 has 16 residues. CDR3 in amino acids: CASSPQTFPSNQPQHF. As DNA, the CDR3 is TGTGCCAGCAGCCCCCAGACTTTTCCTAGCAATCAGCCCCAGCATTTT.

The V and J genes are TRBV6-1 and TRBJ1-2; 8 positions match TRBD1. Germline trimming cut 4 bases from V and 2 bases from J; bases unmatched to any gene: 9. CDR1 and CDR2 from the germline V gene are MNHNS and SASEGT. This CDR3 spans 16 amino acids. As DNA, the CDR3 is TGTGCCAGCAGTGCCGGGGACTGGACAGGGAACTATGGCTACACCTTC. Translating it yields CASSAGDWTGNYGYTF.

The J gene is TRBJ2-6, the V gene TRBV19; D might be TRBD1 or TRBD2, each matching 10 bases. Trimming pared 5 bases from V and 1 base from J, leaving 30 bases between. The V gene's germline CDR1 is LNHDA and CDR2 SQIVND (reference sequence). The CDR3 has 22 amino acids. The CDR3: CASSPTGQGLVAGGSGANVLTF. Written as DNA, the CDR3 is TGTGCCAGTAGTCCAACGGGACAGGGGTTGGTAGCGGGAGGTTCTGGGGCCAACGTCCTGACTTTC.

The chain has TRBV27 and TRBJ2-7; 7 bases fit TRBD1. The CDR3 totals 14 residues. With V trimmed by 3 bases and J by 6 bases, 8 bases remained unmatched. Germline V gene lookup returns CDR1 MNHEY and CDR2 SMNVEV (reference sequence). CDR3 in amino acids: CASSFQGVSGEQYF. The CDR3 DNA sequence: TGTGCCAGCAGTTTTCAGGGGGTGAGTGGCGAGCAGTACTTC.

The chain is built from TRBV18 and TRBJ1-2; possible D gene TRBD1, 6 bases. V lost 3 bases, J lost 4 bases, and 15 bases lay in between. Germline CDR1 is KGHSH and CDR2 is LQKENI. The CDR3 is 15 residues long. CDR3 region: CASSPESGVIYGYTF. The CDR3 DNA reads as TGTGCCAGCTCACCGGAGTCAGGGGTGATCTATGGCTACACCTTC.

This clone was picked up one time. The chain carries TRBV30 and TRBJ2-2; a weak D match, TRBD2 (7 bases). From germline, CDR1 is GTSNPN and CDR2 SVGIG (reference sequence). There are 14 residues in the CDR3. V was trimmed by 2 bases and J by 5 bases, leaving 12 bases between them. CDR3 bases: TGTGCCTGGAGTCGGGGGGCGAGGACCGGGGAGCTGTTTTTT. Translated: CAWSRGARTGELFF.

A few counts support this clone. This chain uses TRBV5-4 with TRBJ2-1, with 8 bases identical to TRBD2. The CDR3 length is 18 residues. V dropped 1 base and J dropped 0; count of bases not matched to a gene: 9. CDR1 is SGHNT and CDR2 is YYREEE in the germline V gene (reference sequence). This CDR3 is CASSLSGGAPSSYNEQFF. The CDR3 DNA follows: TGTGCCAGCAGCTTGTCGGGGGGGGCGCCAAGCTCCTACAATGAGCAGTTCTTC.

J is TRBJ2-3 and V is TRBV7-9, with D tentatively TRBD1 (6 bases). CDR1 and CDR2 from the germline V gene are SEHNR and FQNEAQ (reference sequence). V dropped 2 bases and J dropped 1 base, with 13 bases sitting between them. This CDR3 is 16 amino acids long. The CDR3 region has the DNA TGTGCCAGCAGCTTAACGGGACATCGTGGCACAGATACGCAGTATTTT. Translating gives CASSLTGHRGTDTQYF.

The chain has TRBV18 and TRBJ2-5; maybe TRBD1 (7 bases). The CDR3 consists of 14 residues. Germline-derived CDR1 and CDR2 are KGHSH and LQKENI. The V gene lost 6 bases and the J gene lost 1 base, with 12 bases spanning the gap. The chain's CDR3 is CASSRDRTQETQYF. CDR3 nucleotide sequence: TGTGCCAGCTCGCGGGACAGAACCCAAGAGACCCAGTACTTC.

The chain recombines TRBV11-2 with TRBJ2-5, with 8 nucleotides matching TRBD2. Losses at the gene ends were 0 bases for V and 4 bases for J; bases not matched to a gene: 7. The CDR3 sequence is 16 residues long. The germline gives CDR1 SGHAT, CDR2 FQNNGV. CDR3 in amino acids: CASSLDPSGGGETQYF. In nucleotides, the CDR3 is TGTGCCAGCAGCTTAGATCCCAGCGGGGGAGGAGAGACCCAGTACTTC.

The V call is TRBV2, the J call TRBJ1-4; 7 bases are shared with TRBD1. The V gene end was trimmed by 7 bases and the J gene end by 4 bases; junction bases not matched to a gene: 3. Germline V gene sequence: CDR1 SNHLY, CDR2 FYNNEI. The CDR3 spans 13 residues. The CDR3 nucleotides are TGTGCCAGCAAACGACAGGGTAATGAAAAACTGTTTTTT. Translated, it gives CASKRQGNEKLFF.

Details on this clone: Other nucleotide sequences in the sample specify the same CDR3. The genes are TRBV5-1 and TRBJ2-2, with 7 bases fitting TRBD1. The CDR3 runs 15 residues. Trimming at V came to 0 bases and at J to 1 base, leaving 0 bases not matched to a gene. The germline V gene has CDR1 SGHRS and CDR2 YFSETQ. The CDR3 spells CASSLGQGNTGELFF. The CDR3 DNA reads TGCGCCAGCAGCTTGGGACAGGGGAACACCGGGGAGCTGTTTTTT.

The J gene is TRBJ2-3, the V gene TRBV7-9; 9 nucleotides agree with TRBD2. Germline-derived CDR1 and CDR2 are SEHNR and FQNEAQ (reference sequence). The CDR3 loop spans 15 amino acids. The junction had 9 bases not matched to a gene; V was cut back by 5 bases and J by 6 bases. DNA for the CDR3: TGTGCCAGCAGCCCCCGGGCTAGCGGGAATGATACGCAGTATTTT. This gives the protein CASSPRASGNDTQYF.

This clone was seen just once. This chain uses TRBV2 with TRBJ1-1, with 7 bases that match TRBD1. The germline V gene has CDR1 SNHLY and CDR2 FYNNEI. The CDR3 length is 14 residues. J was trimmed by 6 bases and V by 4 bases; bases with no gene match: 8. The DNA of the CDR3 is TGTGCCAGCAGTGTGGAACAGGGGACGGCTGAAGCTTTCTTT. Protein product: CASSVEQGTAEAFF.

DNA for the CDR3: TGCGCCAGCAGCCCCCAGGGGGCCTATGGCTACACCTTC. Protein: CASSPQGAYGYTF. This rearrangement joins TRBV4-1 to TRBJ1-2, with 8 bases fitting TRBD1. The J segment lost 4 bases and the V segment lost 4 bases, leaving 2 bases of the junction unmatched. Germline V lookup: CDR1 MGHRA, CDR2 YSYEKL. This CDR3 has 13 amino acids.

This clone occurred once. The chain links TRBV6-5 to TRBJ2-5, with D possibly being TRBD2 (6 bases). Between the trimmed V and J ends, which lost 2 bases and 2 bases, there was a span of 9 bases. CDR3 length: 14 amino acids. The germline V gene has CDR1 MNHEY and CDR2 SVGAGI. Here the CDR3 DNA reads TGTGCCAGCAGTTACGGGGGAGGACAAGAGACCCAGTACTTC. This translates into CASSYGGGQETQYF.

The chain recombines TRBV30 with TRBJ2-1; 7 nucleotides agree with TRBD2. From germline, CDR1 is GTSNPN and CDR2 SVGIG (reference sequence). V lost 0 bases to trimming and J lost 4 bases; unmatched junction nucleotides: 6. The CDR3 consists of 15 residues. DNA for the CDR3: TGTGCCTGGAGTGTAGGCGGGAGCCGATACAATGAGCAGTTCTTC. As protein: CAWSVGGSRYNEQFF.